This T cell receptor (beta chain) is drawn from a study of PD-L1 blockade in urothelial cancer. Germline CDR1 and CDR2: GTSNPN and SVGIG (reference sequence). The CDR3 is 16 residues long. Between the trimmed V and J ends, which lost 4 bases and 0 bases, there was a span of 15 bases. The data were produced by immunoSEQ multiplex PCR, yet TCRdb's version contains in-frame clones alone and is incomplete. The top ten clones hold more than 9% of a sample with around 48,000 clones, approximately 86% of them seen once. The time point is: peripheral blood 6 weeks after treatment start. Sequenced material: PBMCs, taken around atezolizumab (anti-PD-L1) treatment. The rearrangement joins TRBV30 to TRBJ2-2, with TRBD1 as a possible D gene (5 bases). This clonotype was obtained from a man aged 55 to 69 with urothelial cancer. The DNA for the CDR3 is TGTGCCTGGACCCCAGGGAATAACGCGAACACCGGGGAGCTGTTTTTT. As protein: CAWTPGNNANTGELFF.